A single sample is the source of the 2 T cell receptor beta chains below, sequenced in a study of blood T cell repertoires in COVID-19. Using immunoSEQ multiplex PCR, the repertoire was profiled, and TCRdb retains in-frame clones only, with some absent. The sample shows 100,000 to 110,000 clones, about 86% of them seen only once. Sequencing was carried out using peripheral blood. The receptors here all came from a human donor in a cohort sampled during active COVID-19.

This chain connects TRBV9 to TRBJ2-1; possibly TRBD2 for D (6 bases). This CDR3 is built from 15 residues. Trimming left V 2 bases short and J 4 bases short, with 13 bases between. Germline CDR1 reads SGDLS; CDR2 reads YYNGEE. CDR3 residues: CASSVADGGYNEQFF. Written as DNA, the CDR3 is TGTGCCAGCAGCGTTGCTGACGGGGGTTACAATGAGCAGTTCTTC.

The J gene is TRBJ2-3, the V gene TRBV9; D is perhaps TRBD2 (6 bases). Germline CDR1 and CDR2: SGDLS and YYNGEE. This CDR3 is built from 15 residues. V lost 0 bases to trimming and J lost 2 bases, with 10 bases between them. The CDR3 DNA reads TGTGCCAGCAGCGTAGGTCGGCGGGACACAGATACGCAGTATTTT. Its translation: CASSVGRRDTDTQYF.